The clone carrying this T cell receptor (beta chain) was detected only a few times. Peripheral blood was drawn, approximately 9.5 milliliters per donor. The source of the sample is a study of blood T cells in healthy people across ages. Study overall: About one barcoded beta molecule per two T cells came from capture by template switching.

The J segment lost 4 bases and the V segment lost 3 bases, leaving 9 bases of the junction unmatched. The length of the CDR3 is 16 residues. Germline CDR1 reads MGHRA; CDR2 reads YSYEKL. Combining a sample-barcoded 5' primer with a J-beta primer mix, a second PCR ran for roughly 6 to 12 cycles. TCRdb ran MiXCR on the 5' RACE reads and lists one entry per CDR3 protein. The sample has about 1 million distinct CDR3 sequences, 45% seen once. The chain has TRBV4-1 and TRBJ2-4; 7 nucleotides align to TRBD1. The sequence derives from a woman between 55 and 75 years old in good health. Sequencing was performed on blood. The CDR3 coding sequence is TGCGCCAGCAGCCAGAATCCCGGGACAGCAAAAAACATTCAGTACTTC. Its translation: CASSQNPGTAKNIQYF.